Listed below are T cell receptor beta chains from one sample, sequenced in a study of blood T cell repertoires in COVID-19. The repertoire was sequenced with immunoSEQ multiplex PCR; TCRdb's copy has only in-frame clones and lacks some. The sample lists tens of thousands of clones; approximately 81% were seen once. The sequencing input was peripheral blood. These receptors originate from an elderly man with active or convalescent COVID-19. Both conserved end residues are part of each CDR3. A D gene is named only where the DNA matches it firmly. Size tells how often a clone was seen (once, few, many) or the class of an expanded clone, and some rows leave it out.

clone_size: .; d_call: TRBD1; cdr3_length: 16; v_call: TRBV28; j_call: TRBJ1-2; cdr3_aa: CASSLMRQGAQSGYTF; cdr3_nt: TGTGCCAGCAGTTTGATGAGACAGGGGGCGCAAAGTGGCTACACCTTC
clone_size: .; d_call: .; cdr3_length: 14; v_call: TRBV9; j_call: TRBJ1-6; cdr3_aa: CASSASQGNSPLHF; cdr3_nt: TGTGCCAGCAGCGCGAGCCAGGGTAATTCACCCCTCCACTTT
clone_size: .; d_call: TRBD1; cdr3_length: 18; v_call: TRBV6-9; j_call: TRBJ1-5; cdr3_aa: CASSCSSDRGRSNQPQHF; cdr3_nt: TGTGCCAGCAGCTGCTCCTCGGACAGGGGGCGGAGCAATCAGCCCCAGCATTTT
clone_size: .; d_call: TRBD1; cdr3_length: 14; v_call: TRBV2; j_call: TRBJ1-4; cdr3_aa: CASRETGLNEKLFF; cdr3_nt: TGTGCCAGCAGGGAGACAGGGTTAAATGAAAAACTGTTTTTT
clone_size: .; d_call: TRBD1; cdr3_length: 14; v_call: TRBV4-3; j_call: TRBJ2-7; cdr3_aa: CASSQGTGRYEQYF; cdr3_nt: TGCGCCAGCAGCCAAGGGACAGGGAGATACGAGCAGTACTTC
clone_size: .; d_call: TRBD1; cdr3_length: 15; v_call: TRBV6-5; j_call: TRBJ1-1; cdr3_aa: CASSYSRTGGTEAFF; cdr3_nt: TGTGCCAGCAGTTACTCTAGGACAGGGGGCACTGAAGCTTTCTTT
clone_size: few; d_call: .; cdr3_length: 14; v_call: TRBV27; j_call: TRBJ2-5; cdr3_aa: CASSFTGQRETQYF; cdr3_nt: TGTGCCAGCAGTTTCACAGGACAAAGAGAGACCCAGTACTTC
clone_size: .; d_call: .; cdr3_length: 13; v_call: TRBV29-1; j_call: TRBJ2-7; cdr3_aa: CSVVSQGSYEQYF; cdr3_nt: TGCAGCGTTGTTTCACAGGGATCCTACGAGCAGTACTTC
clone_size: .; d_call: .; cdr3_length: 15; v_call: TRBV5-1; j_call: TRBJ1-4; cdr3_aa: CASSLGRGGSEKLFF; cdr3_nt: TGCGCCAGCAGCTTGGGTAGGGGAGGGTCTGAAAAACTGTTTTTT
clone_size: .; d_call: TRBD2; cdr3_length: 16; v_call: TRBV3-1/TRBV3-2; j_call: TRBJ2-3; cdr3_aa: CASSTLSGGATDTQYF; cdr3_nt: TGTGCCAGCAGCACGTTGAGCGGGGGGGCCACAGATACGCAGTATTTT
clone_size: .; d_call: TRBD1; cdr3_length: 19; v_call: TRBV6-2/TRBV6-3; j_call: TRBJ1-6; cdr3_aa: CASSYSTTGEEIYNSPLHF; cdr3_nt: TGTGCCAGCAGTTACTCCACGACAGGGGAAGAAATCTATAATTCACCCCTCCACTTT
clone_size: .; d_call: .; cdr3_length: 16; v_call: TRBV10-2; j_call: TRBJ2-7; cdr3_aa: CASSESVVGHRYEQYF; cdr3_nt: TGCGCCAGCAGTGAGTCTGTAGTGGGACATCGATACGAGCAGTACTTC
clone_size: .; d_call: .; cdr3_length: 14; v_call: TRBV5-4; j_call: TRBJ2-7; cdr3_aa: CASSFETESYEQYF; cdr3_nt: TGTGCCAGCAGCTTCGAGACAGAATCTTACGAGCAGTACTTC
clone_size: .; d_call: TRBD2; cdr3_length: 19; v_call: TRBV4-2; j_call: TRBJ2-3; cdr3_aa: CASSQDLNLGTSGGETQYF; cdr3_nt: TGTGCCAGCAGCCAAGACCTAAATCTAGGGACTAGCGGGGGCGAAACGCAGTATTTT
clone_size: once; d_call: TRBD1; cdr3_length: 17; v_call: TRBV11-3; j_call: TRBJ2-1; cdr3_aa: CASSPFRGTGPYNEQFF; cdr3_nt: TGTGCCAGCAGCCCATTCCGCGGGACAGGGCCATACAATGAGCAGTTCTTC
clone_size: .; d_call: .; cdr3_length: 17; v_call: TRBV11-2; j_call: TRBJ1-4; cdr3_aa: CASSLGQGVATNEKLFF; cdr3_nt: TGTGCCAGCAGCTTAGGCCAAGGGGTTGCAACTAATGAAAAACTGTTTTTT
clone_size: .; d_call: .; cdr3_length: 11; v_call: TRBV20-1; j_call: TRBJ1-2; cdr3_aa: CSAIRFSGYTF; cdr3_nt: TGCAGTGCTATCCGGTTCTCTGGCTACACCTTC
clone_size: many; d_call: TRBD2; cdr3_length: 18; v_call: TRBV7-6; j_call: TRBJ2-1; cdr3_aa: CASSSLTSGGSSYNEQFF; cdr3_nt: TGTGCCAGCAGCTCCCTGACTAGCGGGGGAAGCTCCTACAATGAGCAGTTCTTC
clone_size: .; d_call: TRBD1; cdr3_length: 16; v_call: TRBV11-2; j_call: TRBJ2-1; cdr3_aa: CASRYAGTGFYNEQFF; cdr3_nt: TGTGCCAGCAGATACGCCGGGACAGGGTTCTACAATGAGCAGTTCTTC
clone_size: .; d_call: TRBD2; cdr3_length: 18; v_call: TRBV6-4; j_call: TRBJ2-1; cdr3_aa: CASSEYISGDLSYNEQFF; cdr3_nt: TGTGCCAGCAGTGAGTATATTAGCGGGGATCTCTCCTACAATGAGCAGTTCTTC
clone_size: .; d_call: .; cdr3_length: 12; v_call: TRBV6-6; j_call: TRBJ2-7; cdr3_aa: CASSYYRNEQYF; cdr3_nt: TGTGCCAGCAGTTACTACAGGAACGAGCAGTACTTC
clone_size: .; d_call: .; cdr3_length: 15; v_call: TRBV5-1; j_call: TRBJ2-3; cdr3_aa: CASSTGDGITDTQYF; cdr3_nt: TGCGCCAGCAGCACGGGGGACGGAATCACAGATACGCAGTATTTT
clone_size: once; d_call: TRBD1; cdr3_length: 17; v_call: TRBV19; j_call: TRBJ1-2; cdr3_aa: CASSTGTGGSVSYGYTF; cdr3_nt: TGTGCCAGTAGTACCGGGACAGGGGGCAGTGTTAGCTATGGCTACACCTTC
clone_size: .; d_call: .; cdr3_length: 15; v_call: TRBV12-5; j_call: TRBJ2-3; cdr3_aa: CASGLGRAPTDTQYF; cdr3_nt: TGTGCTAGTGGTTTAGGCAGGGCCCCCACAGATACGCAGTATTTT
clone_size: few; d_call: TRBD1; cdr3_length: 12; v_call: TRBV7-9; j_call: TRBJ2-1; cdr3_aa: CASSLVTGSAFF; cdr3_nt: TGTGCCAGCAGCTTAGTGACAGGGTCGGCGTTCTTC
clone_size: .; d_call: TRBD1; cdr3_length: 17; v_call: TRBV7-8; j_call: TRBJ1-2; cdr3_aa: CASSLDGWTGERYGYTF; cdr3_nt: TGTGCCAGCAGCTTAGATGGCTGGACAGGGGAGCGGTATGGCTACACCTTC
clone_size: .; d_call: TRBD2; cdr3_length: 16; v_call: TRBV7-3; j_call: TRBJ2-3; cdr3_aa: CASSSFSGGAGDTQYF; cdr3_nt: TGTGCCAGCAGCTCCTTTAGCGGGGGGGCCGGAGATACGCAGTATTTT
clone_size: .; d_call: .; cdr3_length: 13; v_call: TRBV6-5; j_call: TRBJ2-3; cdr3_aa: CASRNTGSDTQYF; cdr3_nt: TGTGCCAGCAGGAACACAGGGTCGGATACGCAGTATTTT
clone_size: .; d_call: .; cdr3_length: 13; v_call: TRBV6-5; j_call: TRBJ1-1; cdr3_aa: CASSQTRNTEAFF; cdr3_nt: TGTGCCAGCAGTCAGACAAGAAACACTGAAGCTTTCTTT
clone_size: few; d_call: TRBD1; cdr3_length: 13; v_call: TRBV6-5; j_call: TRBJ1-5; cdr3_aa: CATSKQGNQPQHF; cdr3_nt: TGTGCCACCTCGAAACAGGGGAATCAGCCCCAGCATTTT
clone_size: .; d_call: .; cdr3_length: 14; v_call: TRBV18; j_call: TRBJ2-2; cdr3_aa: CATSTVSNTGELFF; cdr3_nt: TGTGCCACCTCCACAGTGTCGAACACCGGGGAGCTGTTTTTT
clone_size: .; d_call: TRBD1; cdr3_length: 13; v_call: TRBV5-1; j_call: TRBJ2-2; cdr3_aa: CASWTGNGGELFF; cdr3_nt: TGCGCCAGCTGGACAGGTAACGGCGGGGAGCTGTTTTTT
clone_size: .; d_call: .; cdr3_length: 18; v_call: TRBV30; j_call: TRBJ1-5; cdr3_aa: CAWSRTRTALGGNQPQHF; cdr3_nt: TGTGCCTGGTCTCGAACCCGGACAGCCTTGGGGGGCAATCAGCCCCAGCATTTT
clone_size: .; d_call: .; cdr3_length: 18; v_call: TRBV19; j_call: TRBJ2-3; cdr3_aa: CASSIGSGSRGSTDTQYF; cdr3_nt: TGTGCCAGTAGTATAGGTTCGGGGAGTCGCGGTAGCACAGATACGCAGTATTTT
clone_size: .; d_call: .; cdr3_length: 12; v_call: TRBV12-3/TRBV12-4; j_call: TRBJ1-2; cdr3_aa: CASSLTGYGYTF; cdr3_nt: TGTGCCAGCAGCCTGACAGGCTATGGCTACACCTTC
clone_size: once; d_call: .; cdr3_length: 13; v_call: TRBV5-1; j_call: TRBJ1-2; cdr3_aa: CASSLEAGGGYTF; cdr3_nt: TGCGCCAGCAGCTTGGAGGCAGGCGGGGGCTACACCTTC
clone_size: .; d_call: .; cdr3_length: 17; v_call: TRBV4-1; j_call: TRBJ1-3; cdr3_aa: CASSQDGSRVAGNTIYF; cdr3_nt: TGCGCCAGCAGCCAAGACGGTTCCAGGGTGGCTGGAAACACCATATATTTT
clone_size: .; d_call: .; cdr3_length: 18; v_call: TRBV19; j_call: TRBJ1-5; cdr3_aa: CASSTSWFGRAGHQPQHF; cdr3_nt: TGTGCCAGTAGTACCTCGTGGTTCGGCAGGGCGGGGCATCAGCCCCAGCATTTT
clone_size: .; d_call: .; cdr3_length: 14; v_call: TRBV7-9; j_call: TRBJ1-2; cdr3_aa: CASSLAGELYGYTF; cdr3_nt: TGTGCCAGCAGCTTAGCTGGAGAGCTCTATGGCTACACCTTC
clone_size: few; d_call: .; cdr3_length: 15; v_call: TRBV11-1; j_call: TRBJ2-3; cdr3_aa: CASSLAGHNTDTQYF; cdr3_nt: TGTGCCAGCAGCTTAGCGGGACACAACACAGATACGCAGTATTTT
clone_size: .; d_call: TRBD1; cdr3_length: 11; v_call: TRBV7-2; j_call: TRBJ1-4; cdr3_aa: CATDRGEKLFF; cdr3_nt: TGTGCCACCGACAGGGGAGAAAAACTGTTTTTT
clone_size: .; d_call: .; cdr3_length: 15; v_call: TRBV19; j_call: TRBJ1-5; cdr3_aa: CASKRGGDSNQPQHF; cdr3_nt: TGTGCCAGTAAGCGGGGAGGGGATAGCAATCAGCCCCAGCATTTT
clone_size: .; d_call: TRBD1; cdr3_length: 15; v_call: TRBV9; j_call: TRBJ1-5; cdr3_aa: CASSPYRGSNQPQHF; cdr3_nt: TGTGCCAGCAGCCCGTACAGGGGCAGCAATCAGCCCCAGCATTTT
clone_size: .; d_call: .; cdr3_length: 12; v_call: TRBV19; j_call: TRBJ1-1; cdr3_aa: CASSWGGTEAFF; cdr3_nt: TGTGCCAGTAGTTGGGGGGGAACTGAAGCTTTCTTT
clone_size: .; d_call: TRBD2; cdr3_length: 12; v_call: TRBV2; j_call: TRBJ2-1; cdr3_aa: CAVSRGRDEQFF; cdr3_nt: TGTGCCGTCTCCCGAGGGAGGGATGAGCAGTTCTTC
clone_size: .; d_call: TRBD1; cdr3_length: 14; v_call: TRBV9; j_call: TRBJ1-2; cdr3_aa: CASSVVGGRNGYTF; cdr3_nt: TGTGCCAGCAGCGTAGTAGGGGGCCGGAATGGCTACACCTTC
clone_size: .; d_call: .; cdr3_length: 16; v_call: TRBV7-5; j_call: TRBJ2-7; cdr3_aa: CARSFFPRTGPDEQYF; cdr3_nt: TGTGCCAGAAGCTTTTTCCCGCGGACAGGGCCCGACGAGCAGTACTTC
clone_size: .; d_call: TRBD2; cdr3_length: 15; v_call: TRBV7-2; j_call: TRBJ2-5; cdr3_aa: CASSSVAGGQETQYF; cdr3_nt: TGTGCCAGCAGCTCGGTGGCGGGGGGGCAAGAGACCCAGTACTTC
clone_size: .; d_call: TRBD1; cdr3_length: 17; v_call: TRBV18; j_call: TRBJ2-7; cdr3_aa: CASSPRKSTGLSYEQYF; cdr3_nt: TGTGCCAGCTCACCACGGAAATCGACAGGGCTTTCCTACGAGCAGTACTTC
clone_size: .; d_call: TRBD1; cdr3_length: 15; v_call: TRBV7-3; j_call: TRBJ2-2; cdr3_aa: CASSSLGTATGELFF; cdr3_nt: TGTGCCAGCAGCTCGCTCGGGACAGCCACCGGGGAGCTGTTTTTT
clone_size: .; d_call: .; cdr3_length: 18; v_call: TRBV5-6; j_call: TRBJ1-3; cdr3_aa: CASSFIGSGGGSGNTIYF; cdr3_nt: TGTGCCAGCAGCTTCATAGGCTCGGGCGGAGGCTCTGGAAACACCATATATTTT